Each of the 9 T cell receptor beta chains below was sequenced from the same sample in a study of identical twins. MiXCR, applied by TCRdb to the 5' RACE reads, yields one record per CDR3 protein. The sample includes 300,000 to 350,000 distinct CDR3 sequences, 10% to 15% of them seen just once. These data were also filed under a second study, of yellow fever vaccine responses in identical twins.

Material for sequencing was CD8+ T cells sorted from blood. The source is a young woman in good health.

The table lists this clonotype with a count of one. This rearrangement joins TRBV7-8 to TRBJ2-3; D remains unclear. The CDR3 has 15 residues. V lost 2 bases and J 7 bases, leaving 16 bases between the germline ends. The germline CDR1 and CDR2 sequences are SGHVS and FQNEAQ. In DNA, the CDR3 is TGTGCCAGCAGCTTATATTCCTCACTGCTATATACGCAGTATTTT. Residues: CASSLYSSLLYTQYF.

The V gene is TRBV20-1, the J gene TRBJ2-1, with TRBD2 identical over 12 bases. CDR1 DFQATT and CDR2 SNEGSKA come from the germline V gene (reference sequence). V lost 6 bases and J lost 2; bases outside the gene matches: 17. The CDR3 length is 19 residues. The CDR3 loop is CSAQTGPSGRAATYNEQFF. The CDR3 DNA reads TGCAGTGCCCAAACAGGGCCTAGCGGGAGGGCCGCAACCTACAATGAGCAGTTCTTC.

The chain has TRBV2 and TRBJ2-4; no reliable D call. The germline V and J ends were trimmed by 5 bases and 0 bases, with 11 bases remaining between them. Germline loops: CDR1 SNHLY, CDR2 FYNNEI. The CDR3 consists of 15 residues. The CDR3 DNA sequence: TGTGCCAGCAGTAACGACGGATTAGCCAAAAACATTCAGTACTTC. Its translation: CASSNDGLAKNIQYF.

The chain is built from TRBV4-1 and TRBJ2-7; D ambiguous. V lost 1 base and J lost 2, with 12 bases in between. Germline CDR1 and CDR2: MGHRA and YSYEKL. CDR3 length: 15 residues. CDR3 in DNA: TGCGCCAGCAGCCAAGCGCCCTCTGGGCCCTACGAGCAGTACTTC. This translates into CASSQAPSGPYEQYF.

The rearrangement uses TRBV5-1 and TRBJ2-1, with D possibly being TRBD1 (5 bases). Trimming took 2 bases from V and 3 from J, leaving 9 bases between them. This CDR3 is built from 14 residues. From germline, CDR1 is SGHRS and CDR2 YFSETQ. This CDR3 is CASSFLDSYNEQFF. The CDR3 region has the DNA TGCGCCAGCAGCTTCTTAGACAGCTACAATGAGCAGTTCTTC.

This clonotype has a count of ten or more. V gene TRBV28 combines with J gene TRBJ1-1; D ambiguous. Germline V gene sequence: CDR1 MDHEN, CDR2 SYDVKM. V was trimmed by 8 bases and J by 3 bases, leaving 13 bases between them. The CDR3 extends over 13 amino acids. This CDR3 is CASGISRDTEAFF. DNA of the CDR3: TGTGCCAGCGGAATCTCTCGGGACACTGAAGCTTTCTTT. Together with reference TRBV28 and TRBJ1-1, the CDR3 gives the full variable domain: DVKVTQSSRYLVKRTGEKVFLECVQDMDHENMFWYRQDPGLGLRLIYFSYDVKMKEKGDIPEGYSVSREKKERFSLILESASTNQTSMYLCASGISRDTEAFFGQGTRLTVV.

V gene TRBV7-2 combines with J gene TRBJ2-1, with D maybe TRBD2 (6 bases). The CDR3 contains 14 residues. CDR1 SGHTA and CDR2 FQGNSA come from the germline V gene. Trimming took 1 base from V and 7 from J, leaving 11 bases between them. CDR3 sequence: CASSLGGGGNEQFF. In DNA, the CDR3 is TGTGCCAGCAGCTTAGGGGGAGGCGGTAATGAGCAGTTCTTC.

Worth noting for this clonotype: The junction departs from the called germline gene at one end, perhaps through a read error. The chain uses TRBV20-1 and TRBJ2-1, with 7 bases aligning to TRBD2. CDR3 length equals 16 residues. Germline CDR1 and CDR2: DFQATT and SNEGSKA (reference sequence). The CDR3, as DNA: TGCTGTGCTAGAGACGTTAGCGGGTCATCCTACAATGAGCAGTTCTTC. Protein sequence: CCARDVSGSSYNEQFF.

This clonotype was seen a handful of times. This chain joins TRBV28 and TRBJ2-1, with 8 bases matching TRBD1. This CDR3 has 15 amino acids. Germline CDR1 MDHEN, CDR2 SYDVKM. J lost 8 bases, V lost 6 bases, and 12 bases had no gene match. DNA for the CDR3: TGTGCCAGCAGCGTGGACAGGGATATATTCGATGAGCAGTTCTTC. Translation: CASSVDRDIFDEQFF.